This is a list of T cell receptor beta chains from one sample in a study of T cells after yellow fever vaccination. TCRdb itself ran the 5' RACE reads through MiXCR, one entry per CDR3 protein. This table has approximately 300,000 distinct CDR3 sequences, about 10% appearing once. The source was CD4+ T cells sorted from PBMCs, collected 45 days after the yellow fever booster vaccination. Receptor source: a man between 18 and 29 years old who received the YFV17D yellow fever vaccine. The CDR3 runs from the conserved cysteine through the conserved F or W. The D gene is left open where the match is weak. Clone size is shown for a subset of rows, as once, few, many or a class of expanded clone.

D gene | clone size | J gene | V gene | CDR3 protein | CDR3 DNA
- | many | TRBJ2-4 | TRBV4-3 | CASSQEGPGRPPLAKNIQYF | TGCGCCAGCAGCCAAGAAGGGCCAGGCAGACCTCCTCTAGCCAAAAACATTCAGTACTTC
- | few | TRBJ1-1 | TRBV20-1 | CSARDRVGTEAFF | TGCAGTGCTAGAGATCGGGTTGGCACTGAAGCTTTCTTT
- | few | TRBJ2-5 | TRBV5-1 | CASSGSLVRETQYF | TGCGCCAGCAGCGGGAGTCTGGTGAGAGAGACCCAGTACTTC
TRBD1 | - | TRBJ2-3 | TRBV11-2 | CASSRRIDRVAEDTQYF | TGTGCCAGCAGCCGCCGAATTGACAGGGTGGCCGAAGATACGCAGTATTTT
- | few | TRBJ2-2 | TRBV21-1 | CASSKEGILRQGSPGSCFF | -
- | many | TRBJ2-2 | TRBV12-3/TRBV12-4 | CASSPPPGETGELFF | TGTGCCAGCAGCCCGCCCCCAGGAGAAACCGGGGAGCTGTTTTTT
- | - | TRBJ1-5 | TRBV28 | CASSPPRLSNQPQHF | TGTGCCAGCAGCCCTCCACGCCTTAGCAATCAGCCCCAGCATTTT
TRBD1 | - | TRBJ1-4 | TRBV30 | CAWSRDSTNEKLFF | TGTGCCTGGAGTAGGGACAGCACTAATGAAAAACTGTTTTTT
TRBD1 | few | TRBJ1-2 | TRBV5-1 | CASSRDRHYGYTF | TGCGCCAGCAGCCGGGACAGACACTATGGCTACACCTTC
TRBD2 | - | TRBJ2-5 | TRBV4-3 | CASSQEVASGGAQETQYF | TGCGCCAGCAGCCAAGAGGTGGCTAGCGGGGGGGCACAAGAGACCCAGTACTTC
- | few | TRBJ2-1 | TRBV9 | CASSTWGNEQFF | TGTGCCAGCAGCACTTGGGGGAATGAGCAGTTCTTC
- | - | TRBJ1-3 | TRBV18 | CASSPLVVGSSGNTIYF | TGTGCCAGCTCGCCCTTGGTAGTTGGGTCCTCTGGAAACACCATATATTTT
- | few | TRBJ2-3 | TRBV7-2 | CASSLDPQRTQYF | TGTGCCAGCAGCTTAGACCCCCAGCGTACGCAGTATTTT
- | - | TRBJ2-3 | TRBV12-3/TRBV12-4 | CASTLGVGAQYF | TGTGCCAGCACTCTGGGTGTTGGTGCGCAGTATTTT
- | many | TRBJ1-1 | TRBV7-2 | CASSLLMNTEAFF | TGTGCCAGCAGTTTATTAATGAACACTGAAGCTTTCTTT
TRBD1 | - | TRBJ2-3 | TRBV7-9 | CASSSPDRGQDTQYF | TGTGCCAGCAGCTCCCCTGACAGGGGGCAAGATACGCAGTATTTT
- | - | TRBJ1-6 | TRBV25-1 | CASSGSGQSSYNSPLHF | TGTGCCAGCAGTGGATCGGGACAAAGCTCCTATAATTCACCCCTCCACTTT
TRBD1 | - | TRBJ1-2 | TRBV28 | CASSTPGGYSGYTF | TGTGCCAGCAGTACCCCAGGGGGCTACAGTGGCTACACCTTC
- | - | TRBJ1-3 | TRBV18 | CASSPPQRSSGNTIYF | TGTGCCAGCTCACCACCGCAGAGAAGCTCTGGAAACACCATATATTTT
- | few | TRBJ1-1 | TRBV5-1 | CASSFLQGNMNTEAFF | TGCGCCAGCAGCTTCCTGCAGGGAAACATGAACACTGAAGCTTTCTTT
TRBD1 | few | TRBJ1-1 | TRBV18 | CASSPVQGVNTEAFF | TGTGCCAGCTCACCAGTACAGGGGGTGAACACTGAAGCTTTCTTT
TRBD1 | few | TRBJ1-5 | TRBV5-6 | CASSLRGSGQDNQPQHF | TGTGCCAGCAGCTTGCGAGGTTCGGGACAGGACAATCAGCCCCAGCATTTT
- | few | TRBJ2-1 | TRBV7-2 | CASSFGGPGSYNEQFF | TGTGCCAGCAGCTTCGGAGGTCCAGGGTCCTACAATGAGCAGTTCTTC
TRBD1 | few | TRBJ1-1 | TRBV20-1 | CSAREVQGLEAFF | TGCAGTGCTAGAGAGGTACAGGGGCTCGAAGCTTTCTTT
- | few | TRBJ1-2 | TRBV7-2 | CASNQGGLLGYTF | TGTGCCAGCAACCAAGGCGGTCTCTTAGGCTACACCTTC
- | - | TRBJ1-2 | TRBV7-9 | CASSLARGVYGYTF | TGTGCCAGCAGCTTAGCGAGGGGGGTCTATGGCTACACCTTC
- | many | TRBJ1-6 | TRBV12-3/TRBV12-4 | CASSLNNSPLHF | TGTGCCAGCAGTTTAAATAATTCACCCCTCCACTTT
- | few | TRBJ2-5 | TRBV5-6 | CASSLVPNQETQYF | TGTGCCAGCAGCTTGGTTCCAAATCAAGAGACCCAGTACTTC
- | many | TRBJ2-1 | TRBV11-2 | CASSLDATGGEQFF | TGTGCCAGCAGCTTAGATGCCACCGGGGGTGAGCAGTTCTTC
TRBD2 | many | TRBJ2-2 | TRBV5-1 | CASSPPGGTGELFF | TGCGCCAGCAGCCCGCCGGGAGGAACCGGGGAGCTGTTTTTT
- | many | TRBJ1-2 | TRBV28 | CASSLQGGYTF | TGTGCCAGCAGTTTACAGGGGGGCTACACCTTC
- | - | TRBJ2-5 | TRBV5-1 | CASRRDSKETQYF | TGCGCCAGCAGGCGGGACTCCAAAGAGACCCAGTACTTC
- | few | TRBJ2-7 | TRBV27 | CASSARGPGYEQYF | TGTGCCAGCAGTGCCCGCGGACCCGGCTACGAGCAGTACTTC
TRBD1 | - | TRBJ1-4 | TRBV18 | CASGQGPARNEKLFF | TGTGCCAGTGGACAGGGCCCCGCTAGAAATGAAAAACTGTTTTTT
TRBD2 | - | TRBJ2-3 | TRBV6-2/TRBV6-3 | CASRDWLAGGTDTQYF | TGTGCCAGCAGGGACTGGCTAGCGGGGGGCACAGATACGCAGTATTTT
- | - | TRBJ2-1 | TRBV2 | CASSKLGLSSYNEQFF | TGTGCCAGCAGTAAATTGGGACTTAGCTCCTACAATGAGCAGTTCTTC
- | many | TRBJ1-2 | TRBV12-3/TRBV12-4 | CASSEGQGGGYTF | TGTGCCAGCAGTGAAGGGCAGGGAGGCGGCTACACCTTC
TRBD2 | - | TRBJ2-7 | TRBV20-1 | CSAPPPLAGGYEQYF | TGCAGTGCTCCGCCCCCACTAGCGGGGGGGTACGAGCAGTACTTC
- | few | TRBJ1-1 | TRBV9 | CASSVVTDTEAFF | TGTGCCAGCAGCGTAGTAACAGACACTGAAGCTTTCTTT
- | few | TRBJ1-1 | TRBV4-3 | CASSPRSWDTEAFF | TGCGCCAGCAGCCCTCGTTCGTGGGACACTGAAGCTTTCTTT
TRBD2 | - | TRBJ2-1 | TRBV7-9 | CATRYGGISEQFF | TGTGCCACCCGATACGGGGGGATCAGTGAGCAGTTCTTC
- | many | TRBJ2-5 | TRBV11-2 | CASSPMGQETQYF | TGTGCCAGCAGCCCTATGGGCCAAGAGACCCAGTACTTC
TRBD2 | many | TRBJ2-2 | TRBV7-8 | CASSFGGGTTGELFF | TGTGCCAGCAGCTTCGGGGGGGGCACCACCGGGGAGCTGTTTTTT
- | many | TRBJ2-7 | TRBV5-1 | CASSLDRVGEQYF | TGCGCCAGCAGCTTGGACCGGGTCGGCGAGCAGTACTTC
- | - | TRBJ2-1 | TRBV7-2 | CASSASQGLYNEQFF | TGTGCCAGCAGCGCCAGCCAAGGACTCTACAATGAGCAGTTCTTC
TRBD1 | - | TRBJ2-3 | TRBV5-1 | CASRRQGYTDTQYF | TGCGCCAGCAGAAGACAGGGCTACACAGATACGCAGTATTTT
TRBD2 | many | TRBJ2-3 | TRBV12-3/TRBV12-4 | CASSSGLAGGSTDTQYF | TGTGCCAGCAGTTCGGGACTAGCGGGGGGGAGCACAGATACGCAGTATTTT
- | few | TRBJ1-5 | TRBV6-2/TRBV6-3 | CASNQGSRDQPQHF | TGTGCCAGCAACCAGGGAAGTAGGGATCAGCCCCAGCATTTT
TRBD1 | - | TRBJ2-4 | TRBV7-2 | CASNPGQGQNIQYF | TGTGCCAGCAATCCGGGACAGGGACAAAACATTCAGTACTTC